Shown below are 7 T cell receptor beta chains from a single sample sequenced in a study of shared clonotypes between healthy human individuals. The assay was immunoSEQ multiplex PCR, and TCRdb's table has in-frame clones only and misses some. This table holds roughly 650,000 clones, roughly 97% found once. Sequenced material: naive CD4+ T cells sorted from blood. Subset here: CD45RA+ positively selected. These TCRs come from a woman in her twenties or thirties in good health.

The V and J genes are TRBV27 and TRBJ2-7; D is possibly TRBD2 (6 bases). The CDR3 loop spans 14 amino acids. With 8 bases removed from V and 2 bases from J, the gap between germline ends came to 16 bases. CDR1 and CDR2 (germline): MNHEY, SMNVEV (reference sequence). This CDR3 is CASRESGRTYEQYF. CDR3 coding DNA: TGTGCCAGCCGGGAGTCGGGCCGGACCTACGAGCAGTACTTC.

The V call is TRBV7-9, the J call TRBJ1-5, with no clear D. The CDR3 extends over 14 amino acids. The V end was cut by 4 bases, the J end by 1 base, with 8 bases between. The germline CDR1 and CDR2 sequences are SEHNR and FQNEAQ (reference sequence). The CDR3 DNA follows: TGTGCCAGCAGCTCCCAGATAAGCAATCAGCCCCAGCATTTT. It is translated as CASSSQISNQPQHF. The complete variable domain, with remaining parts taken from reference TRBV7-9 and TRBJ1-5, reads DTGVSQNPRHKITKRGQNVTFRCDPISEHNRLYWYRQTLGQGPEFLTYFQNEAQLEKSRLLSDRFSAERPKGSFSTLEIQRTEQGDSAMYLCASSSQISNQPQHFGDGTRLSIL.

The chain joins TRBV5-8 to TRBJ1-1; D is uncertain. This CDR3 has 15 amino acids. CDR1 is SGHTS and CDR2 is YDEGEE in the germline V gene. V was pared by 1 base and J by 7 bases, with 17 bases between. The CDR3 bases are TGTGCCAGCAGCTTGCCGGGGTTGGATTGGAGTGAAGCTTTCTTT. This translates into CASSLPGLDWSEAFF. The complete variable domain, with remaining parts taken from reference TRBV5-8 and TRBJ1-1, reads EAGVTQSPTHLIKTRGQQATLRCSPISGHTSVYWYQQALGLGLQFLLWYDEGEERNRGNFPPRFSGRQFPNYSSELNVNALELEDSALYLCASSLPGLDWSEAFFGQGTRLTVV.

The chain links TRBV9 to TRBJ2-2, with 8 bases lining up with TRBD2. The V gene end was trimmed by 0 bases and the J gene end by 5 bases; junction bases not matched to a gene: 9. CDR1 SGDLS and CDR2 YYNGEE come from the germline V gene. The CDR3 is 17 amino acids. The CDR3 DNA reads as TGTGCCAGCAGCGTAGTATCGGGAGGGCCGAGAACCGGGGAGCTGTTTTTT. It codes for CASSVVSGGPRTGELFF.

CDR3 sequence (DNA): TGTGCCAGCCGATCCTCAACTAGCGGGAAGGACAATGAGCAGTTCTTC. Protein product: CASRSSTSGKDNEQFF. The chain joins TRBV28 to TRBJ2-1, with 10 bases aligning to TRBD2. This CDR3 region has 16 residues. CDR1 is MDHEN, CDR2 SYDVKM, per germline. V shed 8 bases, J shed 5 bases, and the junction held 12 bases outside the gene matches.

The chain carries TRBV29-1 and TRBJ2-3; 11 nucleotides match TRBD1. The junction had 3 bases not matched to a gene; V was cut back by 6 bases and J by 1 base. Per germline, CDR1 SQVTM and CDR2 ANQGSEA. This CDR3 has 14 residues. The CDR3 sequence is CSVGGQGGTDTQYF. In DNA form, the CDR3 reads TGCAGCGTCGGGGGACAGGGGGGCACAGATACGCAGTATTTT.

This chain uses TRBV5-1 with TRBJ2-2; 10 nucleotides line up with TRBD1. J lost 5 bases, V lost 6 bases, and 7 bases had no gene match. From germline, CDR1 is SGHRS and CDR2 YFSETQ. CDR3 length equals 15 residues. CDR3 region: CASNLGTGVTGELFF. The CDR3 coding sequence is TGCGCCAGCAACCTCGGGACAGGGGTGACCGGGGAGCTGTTTTTT.